A single sample is the source of the 11 T cell receptor beta chains below, sequenced in a study of blood T cell repertoires in COVID-19 (TCRdb year 2020). Library method: the immunoSEQ multiplex PCR assay. TCRdb took this table from immuneACCESS and kept in-frame rearrangements with V and J called. Such tables lack part of the clones; where checked against another copy, unresolved V genes explain under half of the gap, and the rest is unexplained. The sample includes tens of thousands of clones, with roughly 89% observed a single time. Of the sample, roughly 9% is held by the ten largest clones. Sequenced sample: peripheral blood. These TCRs come from a man older than 75 with acute or convalescent COVID-19.

This clone was recorded only once. The chain combines TRBV19 with TRBJ1-4; maybe TRBD1 (6 bases). The CDR3 runs to 14 residues. Looked up from germline, CDR1 is LNHDA and CDR2 is SQIVND (reference sequence). Trimming stripped 8 bases from V and 1 base from J, with 11 bases between. This CDR3 is CASWDIQTNEKLFF. In DNA form, the CDR3 reads TGTGCCAGTTGGGACATTCAAACTAATGAAAAACTGTTTTTT.

The chain joins TRBV28 to TRBJ2-2; D is possibly TRBD1 (6 bases). This CDR3 has 16 residues. Trimming pared 6 bases from V and 5 bases from J, leaving 19 bases between. The V gene's germline CDR1 is MDHEN and CDR2 SYDVKM. The CDR3 region has the DNA TGTGCCAGCAGCTCCGAAGGGGGTTGGATAACCGGGGAGCTGTTTTTT. This gives the protein CASSSEGGWITGELFF.

The chain joins TRBV3-1 (or the pseudogene TRBV3-2) to TRBJ2-7; D is perhaps TRBD2 (5 bases). This CDR3 contains 16 residues. V dropped 4 bases and J dropped 6 bases, with 22 bases sitting between them. Looked up from germline, CDR1 is LGHDT and CDR2 is YNNKEL (reference sequence). CDR3 nucleotide sequence: TGTGCCAGCAGCCCCTCACCTATACAGACGGGATCCGAGCAGTACTTC. Encoded protein: CASSPSPIQTGSEQYF.

This clone was seen more than once but under ten times. This sequence joins TRBV3-1 (or the pseudogene TRBV3-2) and TRBJ1-5; weak D call: TRBD1 (6 bases). Germline V gene data show CDR1 as LGHDT and CDR2 as YNNKEL (reference sequence). The CDR3 contains 15 residues. Trimming shortened V by 0 bases and J by 7 bases, and 13 bases separated the two germline ends. The CDR3 here is CASSQDGTHEQPQHF. CDR3 nucleotides: TGTGCCAGCAGCCAAGATGGGACACACGAACAGCCCCAGCATTTT.

This chain connects TRBV7-9 to TRBJ1-2; 7 nucleotides match TRBD1. The CDR3 length is 16 residues. Germline assignment: CDR1 SEHNR and CDR2 FQNEAQ (reference sequence). Trimming at V came to 5 bases and at J to 2 bases, leaving 11 bases not matched to a gene. CDR3: CASSATQGLSNYGYTF. For the CDR3, the DNA is TGTGCCAGCAGCGCAACACAGGGGTTATCCAACTATGGCTACACCTTC.

This clone was seen more than once but under ten times. The rearrangement links TRBV5-1 to TRBJ1-2, with D tentatively TRBD1 (6 bases). The germline V and J ends were trimmed by 4 bases and 4 bases, with 17 bases remaining between them. CDR1 is SGHRS, CDR2 YFSETQ, per germline. The CDR3 is made up of 15 amino acids. The CDR3 region has the DNA TGCGCCAGCAGCCAGGGGACGGTCCGGCGCTATGGCTACACCTTC. Translated, it gives CASSQGTVRRYGYTF.

V is TRBV30 and J is TRBJ1-4; D not certain. V was trimmed by 4 bases and J by 8 bases, leaving 17 bases between them. The CDR3 consists of 14 residues. Germline V gives CDR1 GTSNPN, CDR2 SVGIG (reference sequence). Here the CDR3 DNA reads TGTGCCTGGACTCCTAGGGCGGGCAAAGAAAAACTGTTTTTT. Encoded protein: CAWTPRAGKEKLFF.

The chain carries TRBV20-1 and TRBJ1-2, with D tentatively TRBD1 (5 bases). The CDR3 runs 11 residues. CDR1 DFQATT and CDR2 SNEGSKA come from the germline V gene (reference sequence). V was cut by 3 bases and J by 5 bases, with 7 bases left in between. The CDR3 DNA reads TGCAGTGCTAGTTCAGGGTATGGCTACACCTTC. Its protein is CSASSGYGYTF.

This clone was found once. The V gene is TRBV6-1, the J gene TRBJ2-7; TRBD1 aligns across 9 bases. This CDR3 comprises 18 residues. The trim removed 1 base at V and 7 bases at J, leaving 17 bases unmatched. Germline lookup yields CDR1 MNHNS and CDR2 SASEGT. CDR3 residues: CASSEVQGARLVSGEQYF. DNA of the CDR3: TGTGCCAGCAGTGAAGTACAGGGGGCGCGGCTAGTTTCGGGTGAGCAGTACTTC.

The rearrangement links TRBV4-1 to TRBJ1-1; the D gene is possibly TRBD1 (5 bases). The CDR3 loop spans 17 amino acids. Trimming took 6 bases from V and 11 from J, leaving 31 bases between them. Germline CDR1 and CDR2: MGHRA and YSYEKL. CDR3 amino acids: CASSQVRTSGGFFWAFF. DNA for the CDR3: TGCGCCAGCAGTCAGGTCCGGACATCGGGTGGGTTTTTTTGGGCTTTCTTT.

This chain connects TRBV6-5 to TRBJ1-2, with 9 bases fitting TRBD1. V shed 6 bases, J shed 6 bases, and the junction held 8 bases outside the gene matches. The CDR3 contains 14 residues. Germline loops: CDR1 MNHEY, CDR2 SVGAGI. The CDR3 DNA is TGTGCCAGCAGCCGACAGGGGGAGGATCATGGCTACACCTTC. It specifies CASSRQGEDHGYTF.